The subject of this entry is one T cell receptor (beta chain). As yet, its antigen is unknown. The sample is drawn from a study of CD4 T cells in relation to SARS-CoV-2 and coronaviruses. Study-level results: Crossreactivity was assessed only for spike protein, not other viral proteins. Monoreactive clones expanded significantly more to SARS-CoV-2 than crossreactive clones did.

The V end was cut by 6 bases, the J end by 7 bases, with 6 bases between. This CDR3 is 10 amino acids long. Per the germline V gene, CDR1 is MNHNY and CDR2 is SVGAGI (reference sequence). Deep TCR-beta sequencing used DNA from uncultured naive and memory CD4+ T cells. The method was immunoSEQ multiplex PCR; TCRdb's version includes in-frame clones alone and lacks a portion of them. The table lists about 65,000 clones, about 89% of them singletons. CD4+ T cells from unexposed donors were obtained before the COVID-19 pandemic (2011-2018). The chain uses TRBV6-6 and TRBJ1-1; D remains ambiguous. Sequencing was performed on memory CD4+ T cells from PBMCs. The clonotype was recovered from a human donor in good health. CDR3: CASRFGEAFF. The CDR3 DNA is TGTGCCAGCAGGTTCGGTGAAGCTTTCTTT.